The 2 T cell receptor beta chains in this list originate from one sample, sequenced in a study of blood T cell repertoires in COVID-19. The repertoire was sequenced with immunoSEQ multiplex PCR; TCRdb's copy has only in-frame clones and lacks some. The sample records 150,000 to 200,000 clones, around 84% being singletons. The sample comprised peripheral blood. These receptors originate from a human donor with acute or convalescent COVID-19. The donor label of this sample is uncertain.

The chain is built from TRBV4-2 and TRBJ2-1; 9 nucleotides match TRBD1. V dropped 8 bases and J dropped 9; count of bases not matched to a gene: 11. The CDR3 covers 14 residues. CDR1 and CDR2 (germline): LGHNA, YNFKEQ. This CDR3 is CASQKDRGSFEQFF. The CDR3 bases are TGTGCCAGCCAGAAGGACAGGGGCTCATTTGAGCAGTTCTTC.

This clone has only one observation. The rearrangement links TRBV4-1 to TRBJ2-2; weak D call: TRBD1 (5 bases). Germline values: CDR1 MGHRA, CDR2 YSYEKL. The CDR3 covers 15 residues. V lost 6 bases, J lost 0 bases, and 11 bases lay in between. This CDR3 is CASRQVLANTGELFF. CDR3 DNA: TGCGCCAGCAGACAGGTCCTCGCGAACACCGGGGAGCTGTTTTTT.